The rows below give T cell receptor beta chains drawn from one sample of a study of blood T cell repertoires in COVID-19. Assay: immunoSEQ multiplex PCR; the TCRdb copy retains only in-frame clones and omits some. The sample has some 170,000 clones; roughly 90% are singletons. The sample taken for sequencing was peripheral blood. The receptor set was obtained from a man aged 60 to 69 with active or convalescent COVID-19. CDR3s include the opening cysteine and the closing phenylalanine or tryptophan.

J gene	V gene	CDR3 protein
TRBJ1-2	TRBV5-4	CASSLAGGSYGYTF
TRBJ2-5	TRBV7-2	CASRNHGTSGGETQYF
TRBJ1-3	TRBV25-1	CASETGTPGNTIYF
TRBJ1-1	TRBV6-6	CASSYGSGGLDTEAFF
TRBJ1-3	TRBV2	CASSIQANSGNTIYF
TRBJ2-7	TRBV3-1/TRBV3-2	CASSQGTAGAYEQYF
TRBJ2-2	TRBV6-5	CATQGLNTGELFF
TRBJ2-1	TRBV18	CASSPPGQTYNEQFF
TRBJ2-2	TRBV5-1	CASSLGGGTGELFF
TRBJ2-7	TRBV3-1/TRBV3-2	CASSQGTSYEQYF
TRBJ1-5	TRBV19	CASRLSNRQPQHF
TRBJ1-2	TRBV28	CASSITGLTWGYTF
TRBJ1-2	TRBV7-2	CASSLGQGLGYTF
TRBJ1-6	TRBV19	CASSREGANSPLHF
TRBJ1-2	TRBV4-1	CASSQDLRAGNYGYTF
TRBJ2-7	TRBV3-1/TRBV3-2	CASSQERTSGNYEQYF
TRBJ2-2	TRBV3-1/TRBV3-2	CASSPGTPPDWGELFF
TRBJ2-1	TRBV5-1	CASSARQGNEQFF
TRBJ1-1	TRBV7-8	CASSLRPVNTEAFF
TRBJ1-4	TRBV2	CASSPRDSFGEKLFF
TRBJ1-1	TRBV4-1	CASSDRQGANTEAFF
TRBJ1-1	TRBV10-3	CAISEFPGQGMVAFF
TRBJ2-3	TRBV30	CAWSVPAGGGTDTQYF
TRBJ2-2	TRBV9	CASSEGDRDTGELFF
TRBJ2-5	TRBV12-3/TRBV12-4	CASSFLETQYF
TRBJ1-6	TRBV6-5	CASSYWGLKNSPLHF
TRBJ1-1	TRBV21-1	CASSSPDRGSMNTEAFF
TRBJ2-1	TRBV3-1/TRBV3-2	CASSRLGDEQFF
TRBJ2-7	TRBV5-4	CASSLPGQGSTYEQYF
TRBJ2-1	TRBV3-1/TRBV3-2	CASSRRIGTTNEQFF
TRBJ2-2	TRBV5-1	CASRGQAANTGELFF
TRBJ2-1	TRBV5-1	CASSQREPYNEQFF
TRBJ1-4	TRBV2	CASSYYRGEKLFF
TRBJ1-1	TRBV27	CASSPRTASLLLNTEAFF
TRBJ1-3	TRBV9	CASSGIRGSGNTIYF
TRBJ2-2	TRBV6-4	CASSDWAGSNTGELFF
TRBJ1-2	TRBV7-2	CASSLAQGARYGYTF
TRBJ2-1	TRBV7-9	CASSPRGEQFF
TRBJ1-2	TRBV6-5	CASTMTAWPYGYTF
TRBJ1-1	TRBV6-5	CASSYGAHTEAFF
TRBJ1-2	TRBV5-1	CASLGRGYTF
TRBJ1-2	TRBV19	CASSIGGGGYGYTF
TRBJ1-2	TRBV5-1	CASSFSGEVGYTF
TRBJ1-5	TRBV6-6	CASSYRGYSNQPQHF
TRBJ2-2	TRBV19	CASSIGQGYTGELFF
TRBJ2-3	TRBV19	CASSSGPSTDTQYF